This T cell receptor beta chain appears in the sequencing data of a study of blood T cell repertoires in COVID-19. Study information: Specimens from acute and convalescent COVID-19 originated in the United States, Italy and Spain. T cells, B-cell-depleted T cells, or PBMCs provided the cDNA or gDNA that served as material.

In the study's own analysis: Amplified reference gene primers provided the basis for estimating nucleated cell counts. Only in-frame clones appear in the TCRdb table, and some are missing; sequencing was by immunoSEQ multiplex PCR. The V and J calls and the clone size are those of that table, but D and trimming were determined from the DNA. This table holds tens of thousands of clones, approximately 86% found once. J lost 3 bases, V lost 2 bases, and 3 bases had no gene match. CDR3 length equals 14 residues. The V gene's germline CDR1 is SEHNR and CDR2 FQNEAQ (reference sequence). A single count supports this clone.

This TCR derives from a human donor in a cohort sampled during active COVID-19. V is TRBV7-9 and J is TRBJ2-5; 7 bases align to TRBD1. The sequencing sample was made of peripheral blood. The CDR3 bases are TGTGCCAGCAGCTTACGACAGGGAAAAGAGACCCAGTACTTC. Translated, it gives CASSLRQGKETQYF.